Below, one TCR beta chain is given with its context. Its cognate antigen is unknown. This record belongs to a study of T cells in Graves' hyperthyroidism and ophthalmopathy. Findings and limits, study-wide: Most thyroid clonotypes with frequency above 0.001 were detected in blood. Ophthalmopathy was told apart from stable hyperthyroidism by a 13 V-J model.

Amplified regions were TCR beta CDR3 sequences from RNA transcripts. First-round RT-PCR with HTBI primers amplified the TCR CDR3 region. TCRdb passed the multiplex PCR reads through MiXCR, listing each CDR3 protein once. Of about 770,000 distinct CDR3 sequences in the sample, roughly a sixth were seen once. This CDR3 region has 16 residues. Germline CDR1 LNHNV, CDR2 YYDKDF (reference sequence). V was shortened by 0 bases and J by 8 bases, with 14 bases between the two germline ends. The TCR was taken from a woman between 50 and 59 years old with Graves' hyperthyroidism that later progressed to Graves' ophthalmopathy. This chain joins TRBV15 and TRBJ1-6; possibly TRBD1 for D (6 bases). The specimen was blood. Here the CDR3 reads CATSREGGRLYSPLHF. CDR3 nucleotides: TGTGCCACCAGCAGAGAGGGGGGGCGCTTATATTCACCCCTCCACTTT. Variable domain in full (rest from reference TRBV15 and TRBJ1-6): DAMVIQNPRYQVTQFGKPVTLSCSQTLNHNVMYWYQQKSSQAPKLLFHYYDKDFNNEADTPDNFQSRRPNTSFCFLDIRSPGLGDTAMYLCATSREGGRLYSPLHFGNGTRLTVT.